These 15 T cell receptor beta chains share one sample of origin, sequenced in a study of long-term antiretroviral therapy in people with HIV. Assay version v3.0 of immunoSEQ was used, and it was run at survey level. Only in-frame clones appear in the TCRdb table, and some are missing; sequencing was by immunoSEQ multiplex PCR. The profile shows some 40,000 clones, roughly 87% of them singletons. The source material was unsorted PBMCs, sampled 1 year after starting antiretroviral therapy. These receptors originate from a man aged 18 to 29 with HIV.

V and J are TRBV28 and TRBJ1-1, with TRBD1 as a possible D gene (5 bases). Germline CDR1 is MDHEN and CDR2 is SYDVKM. V lost 0 bases and J lost 4, with 12 bases in between. This CDR3 has 15 amino acids. DNA for the CDR3: TGTGCCAGCAGTTTATGGGCGGGGCGGGGCACTGAAGCTTTCTTT. This translates into CASSLWAGRGTEAFF.

Concerning this clone: Other DNA sequences in this specimen translate into the identical CDR3. This rearrangement joins TRBV4-3 to TRBJ1-1; possible D gene TRBD1, 6 bases. CDR3 length: 14 amino acids. Trimming took off 0 bases at V and 1 base at J, with 6 bases between the two ends. Germline-derived CDR1 and CDR2 are LGHNA and YSLEER. For the CDR3, the DNA is TGCGCCAGCAGCCAAGACAGGGGGAACACTGAAGCTTTCTTT. Amino acid sequence: CASSQDRGNTEAFF.

The rearrangement joins TRBV19 to TRBJ2-3; tentatively, D is TRBD1 (6 bases). V lost 5 bases and J lost 1, with 16 bases in between. Germline-derived CDR1 and CDR2 are LNHDA and SQIVND (reference sequence). The CDR3 contains 16 residues. DNA of the CDR3: TGTGCCAGTAGTCTTCGACAGGCGAGGGGCACAGATACGCAGTATTTT. This encodes CASSLRQARGTDTQYF.

The V call is TRBV11-3, the J call TRBJ2-1, with TRBD1 matching over 10 bases. This CDR3 has 16 amino acids. Looked up from germline, CDR1 is SGHNT and CDR2 is YENEEA. The junction had 10 bases not matched to a gene; V was cut back by 2 bases and J by 9 bases. The DNA of the CDR3 is TGTGCCAGCAGCTTAACCGGACAGGGGGTGTCGGTTGAGCAGTTCTTC. Residues: CASSLTGQGVSVEQFF.

The gene calls are TRBV4-1 and TRBJ1-2, with D perhaps matching TRBD1 (6 bases). This CDR3 is 15 amino acids long. Germline V lookup: CDR1 MGHRA, CDR2 YSYEKL. The V gene lost 4 bases and the J gene lost 2 bases, with 14 bases spanning the gap. CDR3 loop: CASSRGQIFNYGYTF. DNA for the CDR3: TGCGCCAGCAGCCGAGGACAGATTTTCAACTATGGCTACACCTTC.

This clone was observed a single time. This sequence joins TRBV9 and TRBJ1-1, with unresolved D. V lost 0 bases and J 1 base, leaving 10 bases between the germline ends. Germline values: CDR1 SGDLS, CDR2 YYNGEE. The length of the CDR3 is 15 residues. The CDR3 nucleotides are TGTGCCAGCAGCGTAGTTGGCAGGCCGAACACTGAAGCTTTCTTT. Translating it yields CASSVVGRPNTEAFF.

This CDR3 reads CATEDRGGDEQFF. CDR3 bases: TGTGCCACCGAGGACAGGGGTGGGGATGAGCAGTTCTTC. The genes are TRBV6-5 and TRBJ2-1, with 9 bases lining up with TRBD1. CDR3 size: 13 residues. Germline assignment: CDR1 MNHEY and CDR2 SVGAGI. The J segment lost 8 bases and the V segment lost 10 bases, leaving 9 bases of the junction unmatched.

This rearrangement joins TRBV30 to TRBJ1-5; 9 bases are a match to TRBD1. The length of the CDR3 is 17 residues. J lost 2 bases, V lost 5 bases, and 13 bases had no gene match. CDR1 GTSNPN and CDR2 SVGIG come from the germline V gene (reference sequence). DNA for the CDR3: TGTGCCTGGGGAAGGGACAGGGTACGAGATGGCAATCAGCCCCAGCATTTT. Encoded protein: CAWGRDRVRDGNQPQHF.

This sequence joins TRBV6-6 and TRBJ2-3; D gene uncertain. The CDR3 consists of 10 residues. Trimming pared 7 bases from V and 3 bases from J, leaving 2 bases between. Per germline, CDR1 MNHNY and CDR2 SVGAGI (reference sequence). Here the CDR3 reads CASKTDTQYF. CDR3 in DNA: TGTGCCAGCAAAACAGATACGCAGTATTTT.

Concerning this clone: Its ends do not fully match the called genes, so a read error is possible. The chain carries TRBV18 and TRBJ1-2; the D gene is possibly TRBD1 (5 bases). This CDR3 has 15 residues. Germline CDR1 and CDR2: KGHSH and LQKENI. CDR3 sequence (DNA): TGTGCCAGCTCTCCACAGGACGGCGGCGCGAACGGCTACACCTTC. As protein: CASSPQDGGANGYTF.

V usage is TRBV4-3 and J usage is TRBJ1-2, with D possibly being TRBD1 (5 bases). The germline gives CDR1 LGHNA, CDR2 YSLEER. The CDR3 runs to 14 residues. Trimming shortened V by 6 bases and J by 2 bases, and 13 bases separated the two germline ends. In DNA form, the CDR3 reads TGCGCCAGCAGACCGGGACGCTACAACTATGGCTACACCTTC. It codes for CASRPGRYNYGYTF.

This clone was counted between two and nine times. The genes are TRBV11-2 and TRBJ2-2; D possibly matches TRBD1 or TRBD2 (5 bases each). Germline V gene lookup returns CDR1 SGHAT and CDR2 FQNNGV. The CDR3 contains 15 residues. Trimming left V 4 bases short and J 7 bases short, with 16 bases between. The CDR3 sequence: CASSYRYGDDGELFF. The CDR3 coding sequence is TGTGCCAGCAGCTACCGTTATGGGGACGACGGGGAGCTGTTTTTT. The variable domain in full, with the rest retrieved from reference TRBV11-2 and TRBJ2-2, is EAGVAQSPRYKIIEKRQSVAFWCNPISGHATLYWYQQILGQGPKLLIQFQNNGVVDDSQLPKDRFSAERLKGVDSTLKIQPAKLEDSAVYLCASSYRYGDDGELFFGEGSRLTVL.

DNA of the CDR3: TGTGCCAGCAGCTACGCAAATGAGCAGTTCTTC. This gives the protein CASSYANEQFF. The chain links TRBV6-6 to TRBJ2-1; unclear D gene. The germline V gene encodes CDR1 MNHNY and CDR2 SVGAGI (reference sequence). This CDR3 is built from 11 residues. V lost 6 bases, J lost 7 bases, and 7 bases lay in between.

V and J are TRBV7-6 and TRBJ2-7; no definite D call. The CDR3 is 15 residues long. Trimming left V 1 base short and J 4 bases short, with 14 bases between. Per the germline V gene, CDR1 is SGHVS and CDR2 is FNYEAQ. The CDR3 DNA sequence: TGTGCCAGCAGCTTAGGTGCAGGTCCCACGTACGAGCAGTACTTC. This codes for CASSLGAGPTYEQYF.

This chain connects TRBV7-2 to TRBJ2-3, with D unresolved. This CDR3 has 13 residues. Germline V CDR1 and CDR2: SGHTA, FQGNSA. With 6 bases removed from V and 4 bases from J, the gap between germline ends came to 11 bases. The CDR3 DNA follows: TGTGCCAGCAGTTTTTTGGGCCCAGATACGCAGTATTTT. Protein sequence: CASSFLGPDTQYF. Filled out from reference TRBV7-2 and TRBJ2-3, the complete variable domain reads GAGVSQSPSNKVTEKGKDVELRCDPISGHTALYWYRQSLGQGLEFLIYFQGNSAPDKSGLPSDRFSAERTGGSVSTLTIQRTQQEDSAVYLCASSFLGPDTQYFGPGTRLTVL.